The T cell receptor beta chain described here comes from a study of T cells in Graves' hyperthyroidism and ophthalmopathy. As for the study in general: Peripheral blood was taken when the disease was first diagnosed, before any treatment began. Study observations and caveats: Most expanded thyroid clonotypes above 0.001 recurred in blood.

Researchers amplified the TCR beta CDR3 regions from RNA transcripts. An initial round of RT-PCR targeting the TCR CDR3 relied on the HTBI primer set. Each CDR3 protein is one row after TCRdb ran MiXCR on the multiplex PCR reads. The sample records 600,000 or so distinct CDR3 sequences, more than 13% being singletons. The ends were cut back, 8 bases at V and 4 bases at J, with 15 bases in the middle. Germline values: CDR1 SGDLS, CDR2 YYNGEE. The CDR3 consists of 14 residues. On the basis of clinical symptoms, serum thyroxine and TRAb, thyroid ultrasound and orbital computed tomography, diagnoses were made. As to this clonotype: The antigen is undetermined.

Sequencing used blood. This receptor was taken from a young woman with Graves' ophthalmopathy. This chain uses TRBV9 with TRBJ1-4; possibly TRBD1 for D (6 bases). The CDR3 bases are TGTGCCAGTGCCCTAGGGGGGGGTAATGAAAAACTGTTTTTT. It codes for CASALGGGNEKLFF.